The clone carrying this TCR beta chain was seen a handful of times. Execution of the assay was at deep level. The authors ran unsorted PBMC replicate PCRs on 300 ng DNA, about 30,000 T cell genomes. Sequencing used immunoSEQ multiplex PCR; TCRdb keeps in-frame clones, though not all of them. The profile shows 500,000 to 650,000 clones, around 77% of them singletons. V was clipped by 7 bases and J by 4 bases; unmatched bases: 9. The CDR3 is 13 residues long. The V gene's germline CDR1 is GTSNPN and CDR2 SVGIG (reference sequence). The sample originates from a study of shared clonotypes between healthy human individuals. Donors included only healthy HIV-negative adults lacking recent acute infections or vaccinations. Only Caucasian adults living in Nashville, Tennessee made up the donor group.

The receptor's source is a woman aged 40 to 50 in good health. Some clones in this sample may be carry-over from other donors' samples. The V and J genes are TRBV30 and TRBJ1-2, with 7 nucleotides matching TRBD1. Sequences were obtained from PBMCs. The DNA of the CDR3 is TGTGCCTTCCTTCCGGGACAGACCTATGGCTACACCTTC. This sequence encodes CAFLPGQTYGYTF. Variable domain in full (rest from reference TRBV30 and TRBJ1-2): SQTIHQWPATLVQPVGSPLSLECTVEGTSNPNLYWYRQAAGRGLQLLFYSVGIGQISSEVPQNLSASRPQDRQFILSSKKLLLSDSGFYLCAFLPGQTYGYTFGSGTRLTVV.